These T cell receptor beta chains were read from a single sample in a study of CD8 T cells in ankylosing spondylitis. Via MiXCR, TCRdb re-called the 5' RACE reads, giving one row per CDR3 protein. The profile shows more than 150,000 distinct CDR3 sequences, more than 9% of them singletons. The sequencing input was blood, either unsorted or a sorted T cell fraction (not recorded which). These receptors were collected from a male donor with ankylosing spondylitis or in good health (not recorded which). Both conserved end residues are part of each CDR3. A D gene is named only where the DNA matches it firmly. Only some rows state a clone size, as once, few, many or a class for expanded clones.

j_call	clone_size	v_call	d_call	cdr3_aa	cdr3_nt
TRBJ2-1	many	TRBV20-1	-	CSARSAGSSSYNEQFF	TGCAGTGCTAGAAGTGCGGGGTCGAGCTCCTACAATGAGCAGTTCTTC
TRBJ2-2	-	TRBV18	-	CASSPTMGANTGEPFF	TGTGCCAGCTCACCTACTATGGGAGCGAACACCGGGGAGCCGTTTTTT
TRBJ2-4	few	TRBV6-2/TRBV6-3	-	CASSYSGLAKNIQYF	TGTGCCAGCAGTTACTCGGGACTAGCCAAAAACATTCAGTACTTC
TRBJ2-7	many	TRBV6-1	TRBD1	CASSAGQGGYEQYF	TGTGCCAGCAGTGCGGGACAGGGAGGCTACGAGCAGTACTTC
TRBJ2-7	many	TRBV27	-	CASSLSGIGSYEQYF	TGTGCCAGCAGTTTATCAGGGATTGGTTCCTACGAGCAGTACTTC
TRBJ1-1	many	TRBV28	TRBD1	CASSRDRMNTEAFF	TGTGCCAGCAGCCGGGACAGAATGAACACTGAAGCTTTCTTT
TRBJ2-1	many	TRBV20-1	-	CSATPGLSSYNEQFF	TGCAGTGCAACCCCCGGACTTTCCTCCTACAATGAGCAGTTCTTC
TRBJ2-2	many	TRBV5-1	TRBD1	CASSLGQGKNTGELFF	TGCGCCAGCAGCTTGGGACAGGGCAAGAACACCGGGGAGCTGTTTTTT
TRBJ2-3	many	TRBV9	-	CASSVEGIGDTQYF	TGTGCCAGCAGCGTAGAGGGAATAGGAGATACGCAGTATTTT
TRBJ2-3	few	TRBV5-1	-	CASSFRDSSDTQYF	TGCGCCAGCAGCTTTCGAGACTCCTCGGATACGCAGTATTTT
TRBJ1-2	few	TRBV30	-	CAWSGTGSPYGYTF	TGTGCCTGGAGTGGTACAGGTTCCCCTTATGGCTACACCTTC
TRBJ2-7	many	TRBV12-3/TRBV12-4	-	CASSFSGLYEQYF	TGTGCCAGCAGTTTTAGCGGCCTCTACGAGCAGTACTTC
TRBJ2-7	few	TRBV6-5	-	CASSYSGSVSYEQYF	TGTGCCAGCAGTTACTCGGGGTCTGTTTCCTACGAGCAGTACTTC
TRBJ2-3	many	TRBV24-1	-	CATSDFRATDTQYF	TGTGCCACCAGTGATTTTCGGGCCACAGATACGCAGTATTTT
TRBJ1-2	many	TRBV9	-	CASSVEAGRDGYTF	TGTGCCAGCAGCGTAGAGGCAGGGCGGGACGGCTACACCTTC
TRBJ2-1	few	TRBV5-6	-	CASSPNGWKQFF	TGTGCCAGCAGCCCAAATGGTTGGAAACAGTTCTTC
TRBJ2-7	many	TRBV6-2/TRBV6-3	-	CASSSEGGPYEQYF	TGTGCCAGCAGTTCCGAGGGGGGGCCCTACGAGCAGTACTTC
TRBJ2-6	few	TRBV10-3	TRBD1	CAISGQTGGVSSGANVLTF	TGTGCCATCAGTGGGCAAACAGGGGGCGTCAGCTCTGGGGCCAACGTCCTGACTTTC
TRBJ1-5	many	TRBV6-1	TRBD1	CASSGQGHQPQHF	TGTGCCAGCAGTGGACAGGGGCATCAGCCCCAGCATTTT
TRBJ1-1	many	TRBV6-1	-	CASKGWGGTEAFF	TGTGCCAGCAAAGGGTGGGGGGGCACTGAAGCTTTCTTT
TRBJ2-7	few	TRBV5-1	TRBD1	CASIVAPGTGSSEQYF	TGCGCCAGCATCGTAGCCCCCGGGACAGGGTCCTCCGAGCAGTACTTC
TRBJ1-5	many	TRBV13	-	CASSSHRGNQPQHF	TGTGCCAGCAGCTCCCATAGGGGCAATCAGCCCCAGCATTTT
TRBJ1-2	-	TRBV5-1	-	CASSPGRGDNGYTF	TGCGCCAGCAGCCCCGGTCGGGGGGATAATGGCTACACCTTC
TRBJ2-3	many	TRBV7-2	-	CASSRSAGSATDTQYF	TGTGCCAGCAGCCGCTCCGCGGGCTCGGCAACAGATACGCAGTATTTT
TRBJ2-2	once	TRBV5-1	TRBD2	CATASGDNTGELFF	TGCGCCACCGCTAGCGGAGATAACACCGGGGAGCTGTTTTTT
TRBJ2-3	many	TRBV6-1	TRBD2	CASNRASGVTDTQYF	TGTGCCAGCAATCGGGCTAGCGGGGTCACAGATACGCAGTATTTT
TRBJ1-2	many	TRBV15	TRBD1	CATSSRTGRGYTF	TGTGCCACCAGCAGCAGGACAGGTCGTGGCTACACCTTC
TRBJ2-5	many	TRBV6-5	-	CASSSTSGGRQETQYF	TGTGCCAGCAGTTCGACAAGCGGTGGTAGGCAAGAGACCCAGTACTTC
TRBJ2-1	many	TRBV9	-	CASSRDNDEQFF	TGTGCCAGCAGCAGGGACAATGATGAGCAGTTCTTC
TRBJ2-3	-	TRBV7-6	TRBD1	CASSRRQGPDTQYF	TGTGCCAGCAGCCGCAGACAGGGACCAGATACGCAGTATTTT
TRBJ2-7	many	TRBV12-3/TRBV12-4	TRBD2	CASSDLRGWRSYEQYF	TGTGCCAGCAGCGACTTGCGGGGGTGGAGGAGCTACGAGCAGTACTTC
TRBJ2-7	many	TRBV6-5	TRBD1	CASSFAGTGDYEQYF	TGTGCCAGCAGTTTCGCCGGGACAGGGGACTACGAGCAGTACTTC
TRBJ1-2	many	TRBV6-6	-	CASSYSSYGYTF	TGTGCCAGCAGTTACTCCTCATATGGCTACACCTTC
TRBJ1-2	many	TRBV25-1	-	CASSESTGILAGYTF	TGTGCCAGCAGTGAATCAACAGGGATCCTAGCTGGCTACACCTTC
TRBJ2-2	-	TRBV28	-	CANSPDLNTAELFF	TGTGCCAACAGCCCGGACCTGAACACCGCGGAGCTGTTTTTT
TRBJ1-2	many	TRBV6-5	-	CPPGGYGYTF	TGTCCCCCCGGAGGGTATGGCTACACCTTC
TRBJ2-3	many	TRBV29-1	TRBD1	CSVEGEGQGYTDTQYF	TGCAGCGTTGAAGGGGAGGGACAGGGGTACACAGATACGCAGTATTTT
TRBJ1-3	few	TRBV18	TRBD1	CASHGTGKTIYF	TGTGCCAGCCACGGGACAGGGAAGACCATATATTTT
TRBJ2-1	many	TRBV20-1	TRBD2	CSARETSGRSYNEQFF	TGCAGTGCTAGAGAGACTAGCGGGAGGTCCTACAATGAGCAGTTCTTC
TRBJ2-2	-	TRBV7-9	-	CASSLGESDNTGELFF	TGTGCCAGCAGCTTAGGGGAGAGTGATAACACCGGGGAGCTGTTTTTT
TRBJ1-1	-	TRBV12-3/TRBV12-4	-	CASSLGATNTEAFF	TGTGCCAGCAGTTTAGGTGCCACGAACACTGAAGCTTTCTTT
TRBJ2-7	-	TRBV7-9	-	CASSAPGAYEQYF	TGTGCCAGCAGCGCGCCGGGGGCCTACGAGCAGTACTTC
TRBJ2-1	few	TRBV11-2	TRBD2	CASSPLGGNNEQFF	TGTGCCAGCAGCCCCCTGGGAGGGAACAATGAGCAGTTCTTC
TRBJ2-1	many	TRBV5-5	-	CASSLGPGHYNEQFF	TGTGCCAGCAGCTTGGGTCCGGGACATTACAATGAGCAGTTCTTC
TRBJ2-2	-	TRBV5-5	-	CASSLVAANTGELFF	TGTGCCAGCAGCTTAGTCGCGGCGAACACCGGGGAGCTGTTTTTT
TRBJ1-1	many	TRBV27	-	CASTGYTEAFF	TGTGCCAGCACTGGATACACTGAAGCTTTCTTT
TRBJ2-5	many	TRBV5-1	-	CASSLSSQPTETQYF	TGCGCCAGCAGCTTGTCGAGCCAGCCAACAGAGACCCAGTACTTC
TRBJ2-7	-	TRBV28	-	CASSPQLGGLTSRQYF	TGTGCCAGCAGTCCCCAGTTAGGGGGACTAACCTCCAGGCAGTACTTC
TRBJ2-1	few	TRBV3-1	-	CASSGSRRAEQFF	TGTGCCAGCAGCGGATCGCGACGCGCTGAGCAGTTCTTC
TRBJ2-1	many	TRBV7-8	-	CASSPMGEEQFF	TGTGCCAGCAGTCCGATGGGCGAGGAGCAGTTCTTC
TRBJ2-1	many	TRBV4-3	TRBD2	CASSQVTSGGLNEQFF	TGCGCCAGCAGCCAAGTGACTAGCGGGGGCCTCAATGAGCAGTTCTTC
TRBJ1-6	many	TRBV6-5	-	CASSYDAVPSSYNSPLHF	TGTGCCAGCAGTTACGATGCAGTCCCGAGCTCCTATAATTCACCCCTCCACTTT
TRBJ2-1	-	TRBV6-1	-	CASSPGLTGTPYNEQFF	TGTGCCAGCAGCCCAGGGCTTACCGGGACACCTTACAATGAGCAGTTCTTC
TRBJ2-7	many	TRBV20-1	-	CSARDLRDFYEQYF	TGCAGTGCTAGAGATCTCCGGGATTTCTACGAGCAGTACTTC